Listed below are T cell receptor beta chains from one sample, sequenced in a study of T cell repertoires in cytomegalovirus infection. TCRdb independently ran MiXCR on the reads; one entry per CDR3 protein. The sample yields about 770,000 distinct CDR3 sequences, about 29% seen once. No antigen is known for these receptors. The material was cultured CD8+ T cells from PBMCs, obtained from culture after CMV antigen stimulation. These receptors were collected from a human donor in good health (CMV status not recorded). Some clones in this sample may be carry-over from other donors' samples. CDR3s include the opening cysteine and the closing phenylalanine or tryptophan. Fields, in order: D gene, V gene, clone size, J gene, CDR3 DNA, CDR3 protein. A D gene is named only where the DNA matches it firmly. Clone size is stated in some rows and not others, as once, few, many or a class when expanded.

D: .; V: TRBV27; size: .; J: TRBJ1-1; DNA: TGTGCCAGCAGTTTATTTCGGGGCACTGAAGCTTTCTTT; CDR3: CASSLFRGTEAFF
D: TRBD2; V: TRBV7-6; size: few; J: TRBJ2-3; DNA: TGTGCCAGCAGCATGACTAGCGGGGCTCCCATAGATACGCAGTATTTT; CDR3: CASSMTSGAPIDTQYF
D: TRBD1; V: TRBV11-1; size: .; J: TRBJ2-2; DNA: TGTGCCACTCCGGGACAGGGGGCGCGCACCGGGGAGCTGTTTTTT; CDR3: CATPGQGARTGELFF
D: TRBD2; V: TRBV7-7; size: .; J: TRBJ2-5; DNA: TGTGCTAGCAGCTCCCTAGCGGGGGGACGTACCCACCAAGAGACCCAGTACTTC; CDR3: CASSSLAGGRTHQETQYF
D: TRBD1; V: TRBV5-6; size: .; J: TRBJ2-5; DNA: TGTGCCAGCAGCTTTCATCCTCGTTTCCGGGACAGCAAAGAGACCCAGTACTTC; CDR3: CASSFHPRFRDSKETQYF
D: TRBD2; V: TRBV6-5; size: few; J: TRBJ2-1; DNA: TGTGCCAGCAGTTACGCCAGACTAGCGGCCTTTAATGAGCAGTTCTTC; CDR3: CASSYARLAAFNEQFF
D: TRBD2; V: TRBV3-1; size: .; J: TRBJ2-3; DNA: TGTGCCAGCAGCCACCAGGGGCTAGCGGGGGTCAGCACAGATACGCAGTATTTT; CDR3: CASSHQGLAGVSTDTQYF
D: .; V: TRBV29-1; size: .; J: TRBJ2-2; DNA: TGCAGCGTTGAAGATCCCGCCAGGGGTAACACCGGGGAGCTGTTTTTT; CDR3: CSVEDPARGNTGELFF
D: .; V: TRBV6-1; size: few; J: TRBJ1-1; DNA: TGTGCCAGCAGTGAATATAGGGGTTACACTGAAGCTTTCTTT; CDR3: CASSEYRGYTEAFF
D: TRBD1; V: TRBV6-6; size: many; J: TRBJ2-2; DNA: TGTGCCAGCAGTTACTCGACAGGGGGTACCGGGGAGCTGTTTTTT; CDR3: CASSYSTGGTGELFF
D: .; V: TRBV5-8; size: few; J: TRBJ1-5; DNA: TGTGCCAGCAGCGCCACCCCGGACAGAAGCAATCAGCCCCAGCATTTT; CDR3: CASSATPDRSNQPQHF
D: TRBD2; V: TRBV10-3; size: few; J: TRBJ2-2; DNA: TGTGCCATCAGTGAGTCTGTTAGCGGGGTCTGGACCGGGGAGCTGTTTTTT; CDR3: CAISESVSGVWTGELFF
D: .; V: TRBV12-3/TRBV12-4; size: few; J: TRBJ2-1; DNA: TGTGCCAGCAGTTTAGATTCCATTTACAATGAGCAGTTCTTC; CDR3: CASSLDSIYNEQFF
D: .; V: TRBV7-9; size: few; J: TRBJ2-7; DNA: TGTGCCAGCAGCTTATCCGGGAAAAGCTCCTACGAGCAGTACTTC; CDR3: CASSLSGKSSYEQYF
D: .; V: TRBV7-6; size: .; J: TRBJ2-1; DNA: TGTGCCAGCAGCGAAACTGGAGGGTCGGGACACAATGAGCAGTTCTTC; CDR3: CASSETGGSGHNEQFF
D: .; V: TRBV12-3/TRBV12-4; size: few; J: TRBJ2-2; DNA: TGTGCCAGCAGTTTGGCGGTGGCGCCATTTGGGGCCGGGGAGCTGTTTTTT; CDR3: CASSLAVAPFGAGELFF
D: .; V: TRBV7-6; size: many; J: TRBJ2-1; DNA: TGTGCCAGCAGCTTAGAAGGCGGCAATGAGCAGTTCTTC; CDR3: CASSLEGGNEQFF
D: .; V: TRBV11-3; size: many; J: TRBJ2-2; DNA: TGTGCCAGCAGCCCTTGGGACACTCCAGCGAACACCGGGGAGCTGTTTTTT; CDR3: CASSPWDTPANTGELFF
D: .; V: TRBV7-6; size: few; J: TRBJ2-2; DNA: TGTGCCAGCAGGCCTGACCCGGACACTTACACCGGGGAGCTGTTTTTT; CDR3: CASRPDPDTYTGELFF
D: TRBD2; V: TRBV27; size: .; J: TRBJ2-3; DNA: TGTGCCAGCAGCCTAACCCTGACTAGCGGGGGATCCGGGGATACGCAGTATTTT; CDR3: CASSLTLTSGGSGDTQYF
D: .; V: TRBV7-4; size: .; J: TRBJ2-6; DNA: TGTGCCAGCAGCCAAGGACCACCTCTCTCTGGGGCCAACGTCCTGACTTTC; CDR3: CASSQGPPLSGANVLTF
D: TRBD1; V: TRBV10-3; size: few; J: TRBJ2-5; DNA: TGTGCCATCAGTGCCTACAGGGGGAGCCAAGAGACCCAGTACTTC; CDR3: CAISAYRGSQETQYF
D: .; V: TRBV4-2; size: .; J: TRBJ2-2; DNA: TGTGCCAGCAGCCAAGATAGTGTAGGGGGGAACACCGGGGAGCTGTTTTTT; CDR3: CASSQDSVGGNTGELFF
D: TRBD1; V: TRBV6-8; size: .; J: TRBJ2-6; DNA: TGTGCCAGCAGTTACTCGACAGGGATCTTGCCTGGGGCCAACGTCCTGACTTTC; CDR3: CASSYSTGILPGANVLTF
D: TRBD1; V: TRBV20-1; size: .; J: TRBJ1-2; DNA: TGCAGTGCTAGGGACAGGGTCGACTATGGCTACACCTTC; CDR3: CSARDRVDYGYTF
D: .; V: TRBV10-3; size: .; J: TRBJ2-7; DNA: TGTGCCATCAGTGACCCGCGCGGATCCTACGAGCAGTACTTC; CDR3: CAISDPRGSYEQYF
D: TRBD1; V: TRBV27; size: few; J: TRBJ1-1; DNA: TGTGCCAGCAGTTGGGACAGGAGGAACACTGAAGCTTTCTTT; CDR3: CASSWDRRNTEAFF
D: .; V: TRBV10-3; size: few; J: TRBJ2-3; DNA: TGTGCCGTTACTGACAGGGGGCCTACCATCCAGCGGGGGGCAAGCACAGATACGCAGTATTTT; CDR3: CAVTDRGPTIQRGASTDTQYF
D: .; V: TRBV4-2; size: .; J: TRBJ2-3; DNA: TGTGCCAGCAGCCAGGGCTTGGGCCACACAGATACGCAGTATTTT; CDR3: CASSQGLGHTDTQYF
D: .; V: TRBV27; size: once; J: TRBJ2-7; DNA: TGTGCCAGCAGTATGACATCTTGTGCGTCCTACGAGCAGTACTTC; CDR3: CASSMTSCASYEQYF
D: TRBD1; V: TRBV6-6; size: few; J: TRBJ2-3; DNA: TGTGCCAGCAGTTTACAGGGGGCTGTGGATACGCAGTATTTT; CDR3: CASSLQGAVDTQYF
D: .; V: TRBV4-1; size: .; J: TRBJ2-7; DNA: TGCGCCAGCAGCCAAGGGTATTCCTACGAGCAGTACTTC; CDR3: CASSQGYSYEQYF
D: .; V: TRBV7-9; size: .; J: TRBJ1-1; DNA: TGTGCCAGCAGCCCGTTTTGGGTTCAGGGGAGCCCTGAAGCTTTCTTT; CDR3: CASSPFWVQGSPEAFF
D: .; V: TRBV4-2; size: .; J: TRBJ1-5; DNA: TGTGCCAGCAGCCAAGAGCGGACCAATCAGCCCCAGCATTTT; CDR3: CASSQERTNQPQHF
D: .; V: TRBV7-9; size: once; J: TRBJ2-5; DNA: TGTGCCAGCAGCTGGTCCCAGGCTCAGGAGACCCAGTACTTC; CDR3: CASSWSQAQETQYF
D: TRBD2; V: TRBV6-1; size: .; J: TRBJ2-1; DNA: TGTGCCACAGGATGGCGGGGGGTAAATGAGCAGTTCTTC; CDR3: CATGWRGVNEQFF
D: TRBD2; V: TRBV6-5; size: .; J: TRBJ2-2; DNA: TGTGCCAGCAGTTACTCGAAGGAACGGGGGGCCGGGGAGCTGTTTTTT; CDR3: CASSYSKERGAGELFF
D: TRBD1; V: TRBV14; size: .; J: TRBJ2-2; DNA: TGTGCCAGCAGCCAAGAAATCCAGGGGGCCGGGGAGCTGTTTTTT; CDR3: CASSQEIQGAGELFF
D: .; V: TRBV7-6; size: .; J: TRBJ1-5; DNA: TGTGCCAGCAGCTTAGGTACAGAAAATCAGCCCCAGCATTTT; CDR3: CASSLGTENQPQHF
D: TRBD1; V: TRBV7-3; size: .; J: TRBJ1-2; DNA: TGTGCCAGCAGCCCCACGGGACAGCTGCTTAACTATGGCTACACCTTC; CDR3: CASSPTGQLLNYGYTF